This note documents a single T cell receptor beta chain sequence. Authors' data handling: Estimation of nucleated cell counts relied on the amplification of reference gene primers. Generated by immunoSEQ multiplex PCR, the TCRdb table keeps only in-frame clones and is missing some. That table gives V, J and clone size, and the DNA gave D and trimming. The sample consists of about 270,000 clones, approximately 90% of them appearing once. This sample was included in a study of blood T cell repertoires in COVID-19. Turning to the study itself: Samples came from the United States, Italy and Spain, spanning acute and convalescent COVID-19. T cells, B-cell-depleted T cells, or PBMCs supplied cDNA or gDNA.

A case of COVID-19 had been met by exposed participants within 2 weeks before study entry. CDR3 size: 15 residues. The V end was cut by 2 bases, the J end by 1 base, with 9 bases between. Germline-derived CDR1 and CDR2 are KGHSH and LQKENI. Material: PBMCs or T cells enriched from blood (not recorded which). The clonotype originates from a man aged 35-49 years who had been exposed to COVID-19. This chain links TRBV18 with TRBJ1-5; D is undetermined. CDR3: CASSPLAESNQPQHF. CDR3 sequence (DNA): TGTGCCAGCTCACCATTGGCAGAAAGCAATCAGCCCCAGCATTTT.